The clone carrying this TCR beta chain was seen once. Using immunoSEQ multiplex PCR, the repertoire was profiled, and TCRdb retains in-frame clones only, with some absent. The sample yields tens of thousands of clones, approximately 94% seen once. These data originate in a study of technical replicates of blood from several donors. From germline, CDR1 is SGDLS and CDR2 YYNGEE. CDR3 length: 17 residues. The ends lost 4 bases at V and 4 bases at J; junction bases unmatched: 17. The TCR originated in a human donor in good health. The sequenced sample consisted of T cells isolated from PBMCs. V and J are TRBV9 and TRBJ2-7; TRBD1 aligns across 7 bases. CDR3 sequence (DNA): TGTGCCAGCAGCCTCCAGGGTTCCGCAGGGGGTTTGTACGAGCAGTACTTC. Its protein is CASSLQGSAGGLYEQYF.